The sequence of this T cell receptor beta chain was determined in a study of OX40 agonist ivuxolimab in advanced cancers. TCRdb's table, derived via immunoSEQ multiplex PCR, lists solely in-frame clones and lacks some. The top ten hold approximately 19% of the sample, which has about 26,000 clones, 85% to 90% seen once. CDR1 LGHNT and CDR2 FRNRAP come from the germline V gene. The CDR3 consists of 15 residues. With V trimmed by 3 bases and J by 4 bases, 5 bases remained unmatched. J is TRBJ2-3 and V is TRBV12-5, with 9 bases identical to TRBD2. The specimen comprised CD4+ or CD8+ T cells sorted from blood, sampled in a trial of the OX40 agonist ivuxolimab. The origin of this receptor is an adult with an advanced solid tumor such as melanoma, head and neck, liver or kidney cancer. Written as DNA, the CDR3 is TGTGCTAGTGGTTTTATAGCGGGGGACCCAGATACGCAGTATTTT. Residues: CASGFIAGDPDTQYF. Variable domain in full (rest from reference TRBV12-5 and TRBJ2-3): DARVTQTPRHKVTEMGQEVTMRCQPILGHNTVFWYRQTMMQGLELLAYFRNRAPLDDSGMPKDRFSAEMPDATLATLKIQPSEPRDSAVYFCASGFIAGDPDTQYFGPGTRLTVL.